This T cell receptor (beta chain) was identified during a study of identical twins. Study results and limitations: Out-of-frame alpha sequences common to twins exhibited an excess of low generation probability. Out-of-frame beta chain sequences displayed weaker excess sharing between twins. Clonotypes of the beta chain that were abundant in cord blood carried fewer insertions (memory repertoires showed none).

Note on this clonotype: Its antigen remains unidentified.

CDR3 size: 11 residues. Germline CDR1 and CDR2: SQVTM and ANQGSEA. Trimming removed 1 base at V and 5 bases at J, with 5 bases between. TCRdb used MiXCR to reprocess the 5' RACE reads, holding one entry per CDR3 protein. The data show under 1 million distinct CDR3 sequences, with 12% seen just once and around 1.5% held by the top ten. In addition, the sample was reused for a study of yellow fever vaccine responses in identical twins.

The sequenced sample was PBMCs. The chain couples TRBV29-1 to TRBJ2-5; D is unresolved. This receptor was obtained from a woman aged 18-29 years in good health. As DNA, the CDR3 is TGCAGCGTTGAAGTTAGGGAGACCCAGTACTTC. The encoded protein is CSVEVRETQYF.